These 9 T cell receptor beta chains came from one sample sequenced in a study of blood T cell repertoires in COVID-19. Assay used: immunoSEQ multiplex PCR; TCRdb lists only in-frame clones, some missing. Of 150,000 to 200,000 clones in the sample, 82% are singletons; the top ten hold under 9%. Sequencing was performed on peripheral blood. These receptors originate from a woman in her forties with COVID-19, enrolled during active disease.

In DNA form, the CDR3 reads TGTGCCAGTAGTGTTGAGACAGAGGACAATGAGCAGTTCTTC. It codes for CASSVETEDNEQFF. The chain employs TRBV19 and TRBJ2-1, with a tentative D call TRBD1 (5 bases). The V gene's germline CDR1 is LNHDA and CDR2 SQIVND (reference sequence). This CDR3 contains 14 residues. V was pared by 5 bases and J by 5 bases, with 13 bases between.

This chain connects TRBV7-8 to TRBJ2-1; D is possibly TRBD1 (7 bases). This CDR3 is built from 17 residues. Germline-derived CDR1 and CDR2 are SGHVS and FQNEAQ. The germline V and J ends were trimmed by 4 bases and 6 bases, with 22 bases remaining between them. CDR3 loop: CASSSLQGIAVGNEQFF. The CDR3 region has the DNA TGTGCCAGCAGCTCCCTACAGGGGATAGCGGTGGGCAATGAGCAGTTCTTC. The full variable domain, completed using reference TRBV7-8 and TRBJ2-1, is GAGVSQSPRYKVAKRGQDVALRCDPISGHVSLFWYQQALGQGPEFLTYFQNEAQLDKSGLPSDRFFAERPEGSVSTLKIQRTQQEDSAVYLCASSSLQGIAVGNEQFFGPGTRLTVL.

This chain links TRBV7-3 with TRBJ2-3; TRBD2 matches 14 bases. V was pared by 5 bases and J by 5 bases, with 6 bases of the junction left unmatched. This CDR3 has 16 amino acids. Germline V gene lookup returns CDR1 SGHTA and CDR2 FQGTGA. CDR3 amino acids: CASSASGLAGVDTQYF. CDR3 DNA sequence: TGTGCCAGCAGCGCCTCGGGACTAGCGGGGGTAGATACGCAGTATTTT.

V gene TRBV19 combines with J gene TRBJ2-1, with 10 bases fitting TRBD2. The germline V gene encodes CDR1 LNHDA and CDR2 SQIVND (reference sequence). The V gene end was trimmed by 1 base and the J gene end by 4 bases; junction bases not matched to a gene: 4. CDR3 length: 16 amino acids. The CDR3 loop reads CASSIGGTSVYNEQFF. CDR3 nucleotides: TGTGCCAGTAGTATAGGAGGGACTAGCGTATACAATGAGCAGTTCTTC.

This chain connects TRBV30 to TRBJ1-2, with TRBD1 matching over 7 bases. The J segment lost 5 bases and the V segment lost 8 bases, leaving 8 bases of the junction unmatched. CDR3 length equals 12 residues. The germline V gene has CDR1 GTSNPN and CDR2 SVGIG (reference sequence). CDR3 coding DNA: TGTGCCGGGGAGGGGGCCTCATATGGCTACACCTTC. Translation gives CAGEGASYGYTF.

The chain uses TRBV3-1 (or the pseudogene TRBV3-2) and TRBJ1-1, with D hard to call. The CDR3 contains 15 residues. Per germline, CDR1 LGHDT and CDR2 YNNKEL (reference sequence). Between the trimmed V and J ends, which lost 2 bases and 1 base, there was a span of 11 bases. CDR3: CASSQLATANTEAFF. The CDR3 DNA sequence: TGTGCCAGCAGCCAATTGGCCACAGCGAACACTGAAGCTTTCTTT.

The rearrangement links TRBV5-1 to TRBJ1-2, with D maybe TRBD1 (5 bases). V was clipped by 2 bases and J by 0 bases, with 8 bases between them. Germline V lookup: CDR1 SGHRS, CDR2 YFSETQ. The CDR3 is 14 residues long. CDR3 DNA: TGCGCCAGCAGCTTAACAGGAGCTAACTATGGCTACACCTTC. Encoded protein: CASSLTGANYGYTF. The full variable domain, its missing parts supplied by reference TRBV5-1 and TRBJ1-2, is KAGVTQTPRYLIKTRGQQVTLSCSPISGHRSVSWYQQTPGQGLQFLFEYFSETQRNKGNFPGRFSGRQFSNSRSEMNVSTLELGDSALYLCASSLTGANYGYTFGSGTRLTVV.

This clone was seen a single time. V is TRBV5-6 and J is TRBJ2-1; 7 nucleotides agree with TRBD1. The CDR3 has 15 residues. The V gene end was trimmed by 5 bases and the J gene end by 3 bases; junction bases not matched to a gene: 8. CDR1 and CDR2 (germline): SGHDT, YYEEEE. The CDR3 here is CASRQRTGYYNEQFF. The CDR3 nucleotides read TGTGCCAGCAGACAAAGGACAGGTTACTACAATGAGCAGTTCTTC.

The chain is built from TRBV3-1 (or the pseudogene TRBV3-2) and TRBJ1-2; TRBD1 agrees at 9 bases. The ends lost 4 bases at V and 6 bases at J; junction bases unmatched: 9. The CDR3 is 15 amino acids. CDR1 and CDR2 from the germline V gene are LGHDT and YNNKEL (reference sequence). CDR3 coding DNA: TGTGCCAGCAGCCGACTCCGGGACAGGGCCGATGGCTACACCTTC. This encodes CASSRLRDRADGYTF.